This passage covers 24 T cell receptor beta chains from one sample sequenced in a study of T cell responses to AZD1222 COVID-19 vaccine. The table came from immunoSEQ multiplex PCR; TCRdb's copy has only in-frame clones and leaves some out. Among about 200,000 clones listed, about 86% were seen once. The material sequenced was peripheral blood, taken on day 0 of AZD1222 vaccination. The receptors shown here come from an adult in good health.

This chain connects TRBV11-2 to TRBJ1-1; tentative D call: TRBD1 (5 bases). Trimming shortened V by 1 base and J by 5 bases, and 11 bases separated the two germline ends. Germline V lookup: CDR1 SGHAT, CDR2 FQNNGV. The CDR3 sequence is 14 residues long. In nucleotides, the CDR3 is TGTGCCAGCAGCTTAGTTGGGGGAGGGACTGAAGCTTTCTTT. Translating gives CASSLVGGGTEAFF.

The J gene is TRBJ2-5, the V gene TRBV11-2; 7 nucleotides agree with TRBD2. The CDR3 covers 15 residues. V shed 5 bases and J 6 bases; nucleotides not matched to a gene: 12. Germline V CDR1 and CDR2: SGHAT, FQNNGV. The CDR3 sequence: CASSPNSWGGKTQYF. The CDR3 DNA reads TGTGCCAGCAGCCCGAATTCCTGGGGAGGGAAGACCCAGTACTTC.

The chain employs TRBV7-9 and TRBJ1-3; unclear D gene. Trimming pared 5 bases from V and 0 bases from J, leaving 8 bases between. This CDR3 has 14 amino acids. CDR1 and CDR2 (germline): SEHNR, FQNEAQ (reference sequence). The CDR3 loop is CASSTDSSGNTIYF. The DNA for the CDR3 is TGTGCCAGCAGCACCGACTCCTCTGGAAACACCATATATTTT.

The chain carries TRBV5-1 and TRBJ2-1, with 8 bases matching TRBD2. The germline CDR1 and CDR2 sequences are SGHRS and YFSETQ. The CDR3 sequence is 16 residues long. V lost 1 base to trimming and J lost 4 bases; unmatched junction nucleotides: 7. The CDR3 protein is CASSLSRGALYNEQFF. CDR3 DNA: TGCGCCAGCAGCTTGTCGCGGGGGGCTTTATACAATGAGCAGTTCTTC.

The gene calls are TRBV7-7 and TRBJ2-2; D gene uncertain. CDR3 length: 17 residues. Germline CDR1 reads SSHAT; CDR2 reads FNYEAQ (reference sequence). V lost 2 bases and J 1 base, leaving 14 bases between the germline ends. CDR3 nucleotides: TGTGCCAGCAGCTTACTTCCCGGTCCGCTGAACACCGGGGAGCTGTTTTTT. It translates to CASSLLPGPLNTGELFF. Looking up the rest from reference TRBV7-7 and TRBJ2-2 gives the full variable domain: GAGVSQSPRYKVTKRGQDVTLRCDPISSHATLYWYQQALGQGPEFLTYFNYEAQPDKSGLPSDRFSAERPEGSISTLTIQRTEQRDSAMYRCASSLLPGPLNTGELFFGEGSRLTVL.

V gene TRBV6-5 combines with J gene TRBJ2-7; D may be TRBD1 (6 bases). CDR1 is MNHEY, CDR2 SVGAGI, per germline. CDR3 length: 15 amino acids. The germline V and J ends were trimmed by 7 bases and 0 bases, with 16 bases remaining between them. The CDR3, as DNA: TGTGCCAGCACCGAAGATACAGGGCCCTCCTACGAGCAGTACTTC. This sequence encodes CASTEDTGPSYEQYF.

V and J are TRBV7-9 and TRBJ1-1; weak D call: TRBD1 (5 bases). Between the trimmed V and J ends, which lost 0 bases and 11 bases, there was a span of 13 bases. The V gene's germline CDR1 is SEHNR and CDR2 FQNEAQ (reference sequence). The CDR3 length is 13 residues. The CDR3 is CASSLAETVFAFF. The CDR3, as DNA: TGTGCCAGCAGCTTAGCCGAGACAGTTTTTGCTTTCTTT.

The rearrangement links TRBV4-2 to TRBJ2-7; D uncertain. In germline, CDR1 is LGHNA, CDR2 YNFKEQ. The CDR3 sequence is 13 residues long. Between the trimmed V and J ends, which lost 0 bases and 6 bases, there was a span of 9 bases. CDR3 DNA: TGTGCCAGCAGCCAAGATCGCATCGGCGAGCAGTACTTC. Encoded protein: CASSQDRIGEQYF.

In its sample, this clone was seen a few times. The V and J genes are TRBV5-1 and TRBJ1-4, with D maybe TRBD1 (6 bases). CDR3 length: 14 amino acids. Germline CDR1 and CDR2: SGHRS and YFSETQ. Trimming left V 4 bases short and J 5 bases short, with 12 bases between. In DNA, the CDR3 is TGCGCCAGCAGCCCTGGACAGACGAATGAAAAACTGTTTTTT. As protein: CASSPGQTNEKLFF. The full variable domain, in which reference TRBV5-1 and TRBJ1-4 provide the parts outside the CDR3, is KAGVTQTPRYLIKTRGQQVTLSCSPISGHRSVSWYQQTPGQGLQFLFEYFSETQRNKGNFPGRFSGRQFSNSRSEMNVSTLELGDSALYLCASSPGQTNEKLFFGSGTQLSVL.

The chain uses TRBV5-6 and TRBJ1-1, with D perhaps TRBD1 (5 bases). The germline V and J ends were trimmed by 0 bases and 8 bases, with 23 bases remaining between them. CDR3 length: 17 residues. In germline, CDR1 is SGHDT, CDR2 YYEEEE. The CDR3 region is CASSLARQGDAGGEAFF. DNA of the CDR3: TGTGCCAGCAGCTTGGCCCGGCAGGGAGACGCCGGCGGCGAAGCTTTCTTT.

The genes are TRBV6-5 and TRBJ2-7, with a tentative D call TRBD2 (6 bases). The germline V gene encodes CDR1 MNHEY and CDR2 SVGAGI. Trimming removed 4 bases at V and 0 bases at J, with 16 bases between. This CDR3 has 16 amino acids. This CDR3 is CASSSTGTEHSYEQYF. CDR3 coding DNA: TGTGCCAGCAGTTCCACCGGGACTGAGCACTCCTACGAGCAGTACTTC.

The rearrangement links TRBV7-6 to TRBJ1-6; D is unresolved. Trimming stripped 5 bases from V and 7 bases from J, with 15 bases between. There are 15 residues in the CDR3. Germline values: CDR1 SGHVS, CDR2 FNYEAQ. The CDR3 DNA reads TGTGCCAGCAGCACTAGGGTATTAGACAATTCACCCCTCCACTTT. Protein product: CASSTRVLDNSPLHF.

The J gene is TRBJ1-6, the V gene TRBV6-5; possible D gene TRBD1, 5 bases. V was cut by 5 bases and J by 7 bases, with 12 bases left in between. Germline CDR1 reads MNHEY; CDR2 reads SVGAGI. The CDR3 loop spans 14 amino acids. CDR3 bases: TGTGCCAGCAGTAGCTCCCAGGGAAATTCACCCCTCCACTTT. It codes for CASSSSQGNSPLHF.

This chain links TRBV27 with TRBJ2-1; D is unresolved. Germline V gene sequence: CDR1 MNHEY, CDR2 SMNVEV (reference sequence). The CDR3 is 12 residues long. Trimming shortened V by 11 bases and J by 6 bases, and 14 bases separated the two germline ends. This chain's CDR3 is CAVWRQPNEQFF. As DNA, the CDR3 is TGTGCCGTTTGGCGTCAACCCAATGAGCAGTTCTTC.

The chain uses TRBV5-8 and TRBJ2-2; perhaps D is TRBD1 or TRBD2 (5 bases each). Germline V gene sequence: CDR1 SGHTS, CDR2 YDEGEE. CDR3 size: 15 residues. Trimming took 0 bases from V and 8 from J, leaving 14 bases between them. Written as DNA, the CDR3 is TGTGCCAGCAGCTTGGAGCAGGGAGTTTGGGGGGAGCTGTTTTTT. Translating gives CASSLEQGVWGELFF.

V gene TRBV18 combines with J gene TRBJ2-1; 8 bases are a match to TRBD2. Germline V gene lookup returns CDR1 KGHSH and CDR2 LQKENI. The CDR3 is made up of 14 amino acids. Germline trimming cut 8 bases from V and 9 bases from J; bases unmatched to any gene: 12. This CDR3 reads CASAGGFRKSEQFF. The CDR3 DNA reads TGTGCCAGCGCGGGAGGTTTTAGGAAGTCTGAGCAGTTCTTC.

As for this clone: In the same sample, other DNA sequences code for this CDR3. The chain employs TRBV7-9 and TRBJ1-5; no reliable D call. V was pared by 5 bases and J by 3 bases, with 8 bases between. The CDR3 is 13 residues long. The V gene's germline CDR1 is SEHNR and CDR2 FQNEAQ (reference sequence). Here the CDR3 reads CASSPGVNQPQHF. CDR3 in DNA: TGTGCCAGCAGCCCCGGGGTCAATCAGCCCCAGCATTTT.

The chain couples TRBV6-5 to TRBJ1-5; D is possibly TRBD1 (5 bases). The CDR3 length is 14 residues. From germline, CDR1 is MNHEY and CDR2 SVGAGI. Trimming pared 5 bases from V and 5 bases from J, leaving 13 bases between. The CDR3 DNA reads as TGTGCCAGCAGTAGGGGAAGTTACGATCAGCCCCAGCATTTT. This sequence encodes CASSRGSYDQPQHF.

The chain combines TRBV5-5 with TRBJ1-2; 7 bases are shared with TRBD1. CDR3 length: 14 residues. Germline trimming cut 4 bases from V and 4 bases from J; bases unmatched to any gene: 7. Germline V CDR1 and CDR2: SGHKS, YYEKEE (reference sequence). The CDR3 region is CASSQSTGRYGYTF. Written as DNA, the CDR3 is TGTGCCAGCAGCCAGTCGACAGGGCGCTATGGCTACACCTTC.

This clone was picked up one time. The V call is TRBV20-1, the J call TRBJ1-1; possibly TRBD1 for D (5 bases). Trimming removed 3 bases at V and 1 base at J, with 12 bases between. Looked up from germline, CDR1 is DFQATT and CDR2 is SNEGSKA (reference sequence). This CDR3 is built from 14 residues. This CDR3 is CSASPRATNTEAFF. CDR3 nucleotides: TGCAGTGCTAGTCCCAGGGCTACGAACACTGAAGCTTTCTTT.

The chain couples TRBV6-5 to TRBJ1-1; D not certain. The V end was cut by 5 bases, the J end by 5 bases, with 12 bases between. The CDR3 extends over 13 amino acids. The germline gives CDR1 MNHEY, CDR2 SVGAGI. The CDR3 reads CASSLLAGTEAFF. Written as DNA, the CDR3 is TGTGCCAGCAGTCTCCTGGCGGGAACTGAAGCTTTCTTT.

This sequence joins TRBV27 and TRBJ1-1, with D possibly matching TRBD1 (5 bases). The germline V gene encodes CDR1 MNHEY and CDR2 SMNVEV (reference sequence). Trimming took 4 bases from V and 1 from J, leaving 22 bases between them. This CDR3 is 18 amino acids long. CDR3 amino acids: CASSSPSPTGSWNTEAFF. In nucleotides, the CDR3 is TGTGCCAGCAGTTCCCCATCCCCAACAGGTTCATGGAACACTGAAGCTTTCTTT.

V usage is TRBV30 and J usage is TRBJ2-7, with D possibly matching TRBD2 (6 bases). The CDR3 runs to 14 residues. From germline, CDR1 is GTSNPN and CDR2 SVGIG (reference sequence). V dropped 0 bases and J dropped 2 bases, with 11 bases sitting between them. The CDR3, as DNA: TGTGCCTGGAGTGTTTCGGCGGGGACCTACGAGCAGTACTTC. It yields the protein CAWSVSAGTYEQYF. Supplemented by reference TRBV30 and TRBJ2-7, the full variable domain reads SQTIHQWPATLVQPVGSPLSLECTVEGTSNPNLYWYRQAAGRGLQLLFYSVGIGQISSEVPQNLSASRPQDRQFILSSKKLLLSDSGFYLCAWSVSAGTYEQYFGPGTRLTVT.

V and J are TRBV11-2 and TRBJ2-1; unclear D gene. The CDR3 covers 12 residues. CDR1 is SGHAT, CDR2 FQNNGV, per germline. V lost 0 bases and J lost 12, with 9 bases in between. This chain's CDR3 is CASSLEASSQFF. The CDR3 DNA reads as TGTGCCAGCAGCTTAGAGGCATCTTCGCAGTTCTTC.